The clone carrying this T cell receptor (beta chain) was observed a handful of times. Germline CDR1 and CDR2: LNHNV and YYDKDF (reference sequence). The V and J ends lost 1 base and 8 bases respectively, with 17 bases between them. The CDR3 extends over 15 amino acids. The source of the sample is a study of OX40 agonist ivuxolimab in advanced cancers. Study in general: A history of anti-PD-1, anti-PD-L1 or anti-CTLA-4 therapy was acceptable, and more than 30% had some.

Systemic immunosuppression or autoimmune disease history was grounds to exclude patients. Produced via immunoSEQ multiplex PCR; TCRdb's table is partial and in-frame only. This table holds roughly 45,000 clones, over 75% found once. The clonotype was recovered from an adult with an advanced solid tumor such as melanoma, head and neck, liver or kidney cancer. The rearrangement links TRBV15 to TRBJ1-2; D is ambiguous. The starting material was CD4+ or CD8+ T cells sorted from blood, obtained in a trial of the OX40 agonist ivuxolimab. CDR3 sequence reads: CATSRARASPQGYTF. Here the CDR3 DNA reads TGTGCCACCAGCAGAGCGAGAGCGTCCCCCCAGGGCTACACCTTC.